This TCR beta chain appears in the sequencing data of a study of T cell changes during pregnancy in multiple sclerosis. Using immunoSEQ multiplex PCR, the repertoire was profiled, and TCRdb retains in-frame clones only, with some absent. The sample shows under 80,000 clones, more than 85% of them seen only once. V gave up 3 bases and J gave up 2 bases; unmatched junction bases: 2. CDR3 length: 15 amino acids. Germline V lookup: CDR1 LNHDA, CDR2 SQIVND (reference sequence). The rearrangement joins TRBV19 to TRBJ2-4; 9 bases map to TRBD1. This clonotype was sampled from a female donor with multiple sclerosis, enrolled in a pregnancy study. Sequencing used peripheral blood, obtained in the second trimester of pregnancy. DNA of the CDR3: TGTGCCAGTAGTATCGGGACAGGGACCAAAAACATTCAGTACTTC. It translates to CASSIGTGTKNIQYF.